One sample yielded the 30 T cell receptor beta chains listed below, sequenced in a study of blood T cell repertoires in COVID-19. Produced via immunoSEQ multiplex PCR; TCRdb's table is partial and in-frame only. This table has 120,000 to 150,000 clones, 80% appearing once. Sequenced input: peripheral blood. All receptors come from a woman in her forties or fifties with acute or convalescent COVID-19.

This clone was counted only a few times. The rearrangement links TRBV25-1 to TRBJ2-3, with D possibly being TRBD1 (6 bases). V was cut by 7 bases and J by 2 bases, with 10 bases left in between. Germline CDR1 and CDR2: MGHDK and SYGVNS. This CDR3 is 13 amino acids long. CDR3 DNA sequence: TGTGCCAGCAAGAAGGGGGTCACAGATACGCAGTATTTT. Translated, it gives CASKKGVTDTQYF.

As regards this clone: A junction end diverges from the germline sequence, so it may reflect a read error. The chain joins TRBV12-5 to TRBJ1-2, with a weak D call TRBD1 (5 bases). There are 12 residues in the CDR3. Per the germline V gene, CDR1 is LGHNT and CDR2 is FRNRAP. DNA of the CDR3: TGTGCTAGTGGTTTACAAGAGACAGTTAGGGCCTTC. Encoded protein: CASGLQETVRAF.

The chain joins TRBV5-1 to TRBJ1-3; D is undetermined. The V gene's germline CDR1 is SGHRS and CDR2 YFSETQ. This CDR3 spans 14 amino acids. V shed 0 bases and J shed 10 bases, with 14 bases lying between them. The DNA for the CDR3 is TGCGCCAGCAGCTTGGGATCCGGCCGGGAGACCATATATTTT. Protein sequence: CASSLGSGRETIYF.

CDR3 bases: TGTGCCAGCAGTGGACTAGCGGGGTTCACCGGGGAGCTGTTTTTT. It is translated as CASSGLAGFTGELFF. The rearrangement uses TRBV2 and TRBJ2-2, with 11 bases identical to TRBD2. With 4 bases clipped from V and 4 bases from J, the junction kept 2 bases outside the gene matches. CDR1 and CDR2 (germline): SNHLY, FYNNEI. The CDR3 totals 15 residues. The variable domain in full, completed from reference TRBV2 and TRBJ2-2, reads EPEVTQTPSHQVTQMGQEVILRCVPISNHLYFYWYRQILGQKVEFLVSFYNNEISEKSEIFDDQFSVERPDGSNFTLKIRSTKLEDSAMYFCASSGLAGFTGELFFGEGSRLTVL.

The chain carries TRBV28 and TRBJ1-2; 11 bases are a match to TRBD1. V lost 4 bases, J lost 5 bases, and 6 bases stayed unmatched. The CDR3 has 15 residues. Germline-derived CDR1 and CDR2 are MDHEN and SYDVKM. The chain's CDR3 is CASSSSGQGGYGYTF. As DNA, the CDR3 is TGTGCCAGCAGTTCGTCGGGACAGGGGGGATATGGCTACACCTTC.

This chain links TRBV2 with TRBJ2-7, with D unclear. Per the germline V gene, CDR1 is SNHLY and CDR2 is FYNNEI. This CDR3 spans 15 amino acids. Trimming left V 3 bases short and J 0 bases short, with 12 bases between. The CDR3, as DNA: TGTGCCAGCAGTGAGATAGGCCAGGTCTCCTACGAGCAGTACTTC. Translation gives CASSEIGQVSYEQYF.

This clone was picked up one time. The genes are TRBV9 and TRBJ1-1; D is undetermined. The CDR3 runs to 15 residues. V gave up 0 bases and J gave up 1 base, with 10 bases separating them. The germline gives CDR1 SGDLS, CDR2 YYNGEE. In nucleotides, the CDR3 is TGTGCCAGCAGCGTAGCATCGGCGGGGAACACTGAAGCTTTCTTT. Translating gives CASSVASAGNTEAFF.

The chain uses TRBV6-2 or TRBV6-3 and TRBJ1-1; weak D call: TRBD1 (5 bases). CDR1 and CDR2 (germline): MNHEY, SVGEGT. This CDR3 region has 13 residues. The V end was cut by 6 bases, the J end by 2 bases, with 10 bases between. CDR3 in amino acids: CASSPQGNTEAFF. The CDR3 bases are TGTGCCAGCAGCCCCCAGGGTAACACTGAAGCTTTCTTT.

The V gene is TRBV29-1, the J gene TRBJ1-2, with 8 bases matching TRBD1. The CDR3 has 12 residues. Germline assignment: CDR1 SQVTM and CDR2 ANQGSEA. V dropped 7 bases and J dropped 3; count of bases not matched to a gene: 4. CDR3 nucleotide sequence: TGCAGCGGAGCGACAGGGGACTATGGCTACACCTTC. Translation: CSGATGDYGYTF.

The rearrangement uses TRBV10-3 and TRBJ2-3; possibly TRBD1 for D (5 bases). Looked up from germline, CDR1 is ENHRY and CDR2 is SYGVKD. Between the trimmed V and J ends, which lost 0 bases and 13 bases, there was a span of 14 bases. CDR3 length: 13 residues. The CDR3 region is CAISESGQGREYF. As DNA, the CDR3 is TGTGCCATCAGTGAGTCTGGGCAGGGCAGGGAGTATTTT.

CDR3 bases: TGCGCCAGCAGCTTGGAGGGGAATTCCTACAACGAGCAGTACTTC. Its protein product is CASSLEGNSYNEQYF. The chain links TRBV5-1 to TRBJ2-7; D is possibly TRBD1 (5 bases). V was cut by 0 bases and J by 5 bases, with 15 bases left in between. This CDR3 has 15 residues. The germline V gene encodes CDR1 SGHRS and CDR2 YFSETQ.

This clone was seen a few times. The rearrangement joins TRBV7-2 to TRBJ2-6; D perhaps matches TRBD2 (6 bases). Looked up from germline, CDR1 is SGHTA and CDR2 is FQGNSA. Trimming stripped 0 bases from V and 2 bases from J, with 14 bases between. This CDR3 has 18 amino acids. The CDR3 spells CASSLARLGFAGANVLTF. CDR3 nucleotides: TGTGCCAGCAGCTTAGCCCGACTAGGGTTCGCTGGGGCCAACGTCCTGACTTTC.

The genes are TRBV19 and TRBJ1-4; D is undetermined. Trimming pared 7 bases from V and 6 bases from J, leaving 12 bases between. CDR3 length: 13 amino acids. Germline V gene lookup returns CDR1 LNHDA and CDR2 SQIVND (reference sequence). CDR3 DNA sequence: TGTGCCAGTAACCGCCGGGAGGATGAAAAACTGTTTTTT. It specifies CASNRREDEKLFF. The full variable domain, with the rest looked up from reference TRBV19 and TRBJ1-4, is DGGITQSPKYLFRKEGQNVTLSCEQNLNHDAMYWYRQDPGQGLRLIYYSQIVNDFQKGDIAEGYSVSREKKESFPLTVTSAQKNPTAFYLCASNRREDEKLFFGSGTQLSVL.

Only a few counts were recorded for this clone. The genes are TRBV4-3 and TRBJ1-2; 8 nucleotides agree with TRBD1. The trim removed 4 bases at V and 4 bases at J, leaving 5 bases unmatched. The CDR3 runs to 14 residues. Germline CDR1 LGHNA, CDR2 YSLEER. CDR3 sequence (DNA): TGCGCCAGCAGCCCCGTCGGGACAGGCTATGGCTACACCTTC. This encodes CASSPVGTGYGYTF.

The V and J genes are TRBV5-1 and TRBJ1-6, with a possible D match to TRBD1 (5 bases). CDR1 and CDR2 from the germline V gene are SGHRS and YFSETQ. Trimming left V 4 bases short and J 7 bases short, with 18 bases between. This CDR3 contains 16 residues. This CDR3 is CASSPRIGGSNSPLHF. The CDR3 nucleotides read TGCGCCAGCAGCCCCCGGATTGGGGGGTCGAATTCACCCCTCCACTTT. The full variable domain, its missing parts supplied by reference TRBV5-1 and TRBJ1-6, is KAGVTQTPRYLIKTRGQQVTLSCSPISGHRSVSWYQQTPGQGLQFLFEYFSETQRNKGNFPGRFSGRQFSNSRSEMNVSTLELGDSALYLCASSPRIGGSNSPLHFGNGTRLTVT.

This chain joins TRBV24-1 and TRBJ1-2; D may be TRBD1 (6 bases). Trimming removed 1 base at V and 8 bases at J, with 16 bases between. This CDR3 spans 15 amino acids. The germline CDR1 and CDR2 sequences are KGHDR and SFDVKD. CDR3 in amino acids: CATSDLRAGVGGYTF. CDR3 coding DNA: TGTGCCACCAGTGATTTAAGGGCAGGGGTTGGCGGCTACACCTTC.

V is TRBV21-1 and J is TRBJ1-3. TRBV21-1 is labeled a pseudogene. The CDR3 is made up of 14 amino acids. Here the CDR3 DNA reads TGTGCCAGCAGCAAAGGTAATTCTGGAAACACCATATATTTT. Amino acid sequence: CASSKGNSGNTIYF.

This clone has just a few counts. J is TRBJ1-2 and V is TRBV6-5; 7 bases line up with TRBD1. Germline CDR1 MNHEY, CDR2 SVGAGI. V lost 6 bases, J lost 2 bases, and 9 bases stayed unmatched. The CDR3 spans 15 residues. The CDR3 DNA follows: TGTGCCAGCAGCTACATAGGGGGACAGAACTATGGCTACACCTTC. This translates into CASSYIGGQNYGYTF.

This clone was detected only once. This rearrangement joins TRBV12-3 or TRBV12-4 to TRBJ1-2; weak D call: TRBD1 (6 bases). V was pared by 8 bases and J by 8 bases, with 15 bases between. The CDR3 extends over 12 amino acids. The CDR3 nucleotides are TGTGCCAGCTGCTACAGGGCAGGCGGCTACACCTTC. Translation: CASCYRAGGYTF.

V gene TRBV5-1 combines with J gene TRBJ1-3; possible D gene TRBD1, 6 bases. CDR1 SGHRS and CDR2 YFSETQ come from the germline V gene. V was shortened by 0 bases and J by 2 bases, with 6 bases between the two germline ends. This CDR3 has 14 amino acids. In DNA form, the CDR3 reads TGCGCCAGCAGCTTGGCAGGGGCTGGAAACACCATATATTTT. Translating gives CASSLAGAGNTIYF.

On this clone: Other DNA sequences of this sample code for an identical CDR3. The genes are TRBV5-1 and TRBJ2-5, with 11 bases that match TRBD1. J was trimmed by 4 bases and V by 7 bases; bases with no gene match: 6. CDR3 length equals 14 residues. CDR1 and CDR2 (germline): SGHRS, YFSETQ. Here the CDR3 reads CASAGGTGGETQYF. CDR3 in DNA: TGCGCCAGCGCTGGCGGGACAGGGGGAGAGACCCAGTACTTC.

The J gene is TRBJ2-7, the V gene TRBV18; D uncertain. CDR1 and CDR2 (germline): KGHSH, LQKENI. V lost 6 bases, J lost 2 bases, and 5 bases lay in between. The CDR3 covers 11 residues. In nucleotides, the CDR3 is TGTGCCAGCTCCCGCGCCTACGAGCAGTACTTC. It is translated as CASSRAYEQYF.

Here the CDR3 reads CASSLGGGNYGYTF. CDR3 nucleotide sequence: TGCGCCAGCAGCTTAGGTGGAGGGAACTATGGCTACACCTTC. This chain links TRBV5-1 with TRBJ1-2; D call uncertain. Germline assignment: CDR1 SGHRS and CDR2 YFSETQ. V shed 2 bases and J shed 2 bases, with 10 bases lying between them. The CDR3 consists of 14 residues.

The V and J genes are TRBV20-1 and TRBJ1-1; TRBD1 agrees at 8 bases. Germline lookup yields CDR1 DFQATT and CDR2 SNEGSKA (reference sequence). Trimming removed 8 bases from V and 7 bases from J; junction bases left unmatched: 6. This CDR3 is 11 amino acids long. The CDR3 here is CSTRGLGEAFF. The CDR3 DNA reads as TGCAGTACCAGGGGGCTGGGTGAAGCTTTCTTT.

CDR3 bases: TGTGCCAGCAGTTGGTCTACAGGGGGAAACTCCTACGAGCAGTACTTC. Amino acid sequence: CASSWSTGGNSYEQYF. This chain uses TRBV6-5 with TRBJ2-7, with 8 positions matching TRBD1. CDR1 is MNHEY, CDR2 SVGAGI, per germline. V trimming: 4 bases; J trimming: 0 bases; junction bases outside the gene matches: 8. The CDR3 is 16 residues long.

V gene TRBV3-1 (or the pseudogene TRBV3-2) combines with J gene TRBJ1-5; D call uncertain. V lost 0 bases to trimming and J lost 1 base, with 16 bases between them. CDR1 is LGHDT, CDR2 YNNKEL, per germline (reference sequence). CDR3 length: 18 amino acids. The CDR3 loop reads CASSQDFGLLGSNQPQHF. The CDR3 bases are TGTGCCAGCAGCCAAGATTTTGGTTTACTAGGGAGCAATCAGCCCCAGCATTTT.

This rearrangement joins TRBV3-1 (or the pseudogene TRBV3-2) to TRBJ1-6; a possible D gene is TRBD1 (5 bases). The CDR3 is made up of 13 amino acids. Germline lookup yields CDR1 LGHDT and CDR2 YNNKEL (reference sequence). V was trimmed by 3 bases and J by 11 bases, leaving 11 bases between them. The chain's CDR3 is CASSQDNLTPLHF. DNA of the CDR3: TGTGCCAGCAGCCAGGACAACCTTACACCCCTCCACTTT.

This chain links TRBV11-3 with TRBJ2-2; TRBD1 might be the D (6 bases). From germline, CDR1 is SGHNT and CDR2 YENEEA. Trimming removed 5 bases from V and 5 bases from J, with 6 bases in between. The CDR3 covers 12 residues. This CDR3 is CASSRGTGELFF. CDR3 nucleotides: TGTGCCAGCAGCAGGGGGACCGGGGAGCTGTTTTTT.

This clone has just one count. This chain uses TRBV27 with TRBJ2-1, with TRBD1 identical over 9 bases. Germline CDR1 reads MNHEY; CDR2 reads SMNVEV (reference sequence). CDR3 length: 14 residues. The J segment lost 3 bases and the V segment lost 5 bases, leaving 2 bases of the junction unmatched. DNA for the CDR3: TGTGCCAGCAGTAGGGACAGGGACTACAATGAGCAGTTCTTC. Translation gives CASSRDRDYNEQFF.

This clone was recorded only once. The V gene is TRBV6-5, the J gene TRBJ2-3; 8 positions match TRBD1. CDR1 and CDR2 from the germline V gene are MNHEY and SVGAGI. Trimming took 8 bases from V and 2 from J; bases not matched to a gene: 6. The CDR3 consists of 14 residues. The CDR3 DNA is TGTGCCAGCGGACAGGGAATCTCCACAGATACGCAGTATTTT. This gives the protein CASGQGISTDTQYF.